A selection of T cell receptor beta chains follows, all from one sample in a study of response to subunit inactivated influenza vaccine. MiXCR was run by TCRdb on the RT-PCR reads, yielding one entry per CDR3 protein. Here the sample spans roughly 170,000 distinct CDR3 sequences, about 9% being singletons. The specimen comprised non-naive T cells sorted from PBMCs, sampled on the day of vaccination. The source is a man in his forties or fifties who received an inactivated influenza vaccine. The CDR3 runs from the conserved cysteine through the conserved F or W. The order of the fields is V gene, clone size, CDR3 protein. Rows may omit the clone size; those that give it use once, few, many or a size class.

v_call: TRBV4-2; clone_size: few; cdr3_aa: CASEEKASTEAFF
v_call: TRBV19; clone_size: many; cdr3_aa: CASSIDPGTVNTEAFF
v_call: TRBV20-1; clone_size: -; cdr3_aa: CSNLPGGYGETQYF
v_call: TRBV6-5; clone_size: -; cdr3_aa: CASSYTKGSYGYTF
v_call: TRBV27; clone_size: many; cdr3_aa: CASSFNSGNSPLHF
v_call: TRBV6-2/TRBV6-3; clone_size: few; cdr3_aa: CASSYTGGGTYNEQFF
v_call: TRBV12-3/TRBV12-4; clone_size: many; cdr3_aa: CASTRDSNQPQHF
v_call: TRBV4-1; clone_size: -; cdr3_aa: CASSRGQAGGPPTDTQYF
v_call: TRBV27; clone_size: few; cdr3_aa: CASSIRRGLPQHF
v_call: TRBV12-3/TRBV12-4; clone_size: many; cdr3_aa: CASSPLREGPFGQYF
v_call: TRBV5-6; clone_size: -; cdr3_aa: CASSLATPGEQYF
v_call: TRBV6-5; clone_size: few; cdr3_aa: CASSYSQGATGELFF
v_call: TRBV11-2; clone_size: -; cdr3_aa: CASSLLWGQPNTGELFF
v_call: TRBV28; clone_size: -; cdr3_aa: CASSPRSLMRWEQFF
v_call: TRBV2; clone_size: many; cdr3_aa: CASSDRAPPPLETQYF
v_call: TRBV29-1; clone_size: few; cdr3_aa: CSVEPGLADSYNEQFF
v_call: TRBV29-1; clone_size: few; cdr3_aa: CSVTGLAGWAGADEQFF
v_call: TRBV7-8; clone_size: few; cdr3_aa: CASSFSGELTDTQYF
v_call: TRBV9; clone_size: few; cdr3_aa: CASSVGPSRGTRSYEQYF
v_call: TRBV28; clone_size: many; cdr3_aa: CASRVAGGRTDTQYF
v_call: TRBV4-3; clone_size: many; cdr3_aa: CASSQFAYLDSYEQYF
v_call: TRBV3-2; clone_size: -; cdr3_aa: CASSYEMGDRGNGYTF
v_call: TRBV7-9; clone_size: -; cdr3_aa: CASGRGRSSYEQYF
v_call: TRBV15; clone_size: -; cdr3_aa: CATSRVGSETQYF